Shown below are 9 T cell receptor beta chains from a single sample sequenced in a study of CD8 T cells in Susac syndrome (dated by TCRdb to between 2017 and 2020). Receptor libraries were prepared by the immunoSEQ multiplex PCR assay. RNA was extracted using the RNeasy kit, and about 0.45 to 1 ug of the RNA was reverse transcribed with random hexamers. TCRdb applied fastp at Q25 and MiXCR to the public reads, then kept only in-frame beta chains. Rows matching on CDR3 protein sequence are summarized as one entry with the most common DNA and genes. The sample table holds 190,000 or so distinct CDR3 sequences, of which 95% were seen once. Approximately 0.081% of the sample rests with the top ten. The sequencing sample was made of CD4+ T cells from PBMCs. These TCRs come from a human donor with multiple sclerosis.

V gene TRBV7-2 combines with J gene TRBJ2-1, with D perhaps TRBD2 (7 bases). This CDR3 has 13 amino acids. The germline V gene has CDR1 SGHTA and CDR2 FQGNSA. Trimming took 2 bases from V and 9 from J, leaving 11 bases between them. CDR3 residues: CASSLSRGGEQFF. In DNA form, the CDR3 reads TGTGCCAGCAGCTTATCAAGGGGGGGTGAGCAGTTCTTC.

This clonotype was observed a single time. The chain carries TRBV28 and TRBJ1-5; D possibly corresponds to TRBD1 (6 bases). CDR1 and CDR2 from the germline V gene are MDHEN and SYDVKM. Trimming cost V 4 bases and J 0 bases, with 16 bases left between them. The CDR3 has 17 amino acids. The CDR3, as DNA: TGTGCCAGCAGTTCTACCGGGACATTGTATAGCAATCAGCCCCAGCATTTT. The encoded protein is CASSSTGTLYSNQPQHF.

The rearrangement links TRBV30 to TRBJ1-1; the D is unclear. Deletions cut 5 bases from V and 6 bases from J, with 10 bases between. The germline V gene has CDR1 GTSNPN and CDR2 SVGIG (reference sequence). The CDR3 runs to 11 residues. CDR3 sequence: CAWSFDAEAFF. The CDR3 DNA reads TGTGCCTGGTCTTTCGACGCTGAAGCTTTCTTT.

This rearrangement joins TRBV29-1 to TRBJ1-2; possibly TRBD1 for D (5 bases). V lost 3 bases and J 3 bases, leaving 11 bases between the germline ends. The CDR3 spans 13 residues. Germline CDR1 and CDR2: SQVTM and ANQGSEA. CDR3 coding DNA: TGCAGCGTTGACCAGACAGCGGACTATGGCTACACCTTC. Protein product: CSVDQTADYGYTF.

The chain combines TRBV27 with TRBJ1-6; the D gene is possibly TRBD1 (6 bases). Germline V gene sequence: CDR1 MNHEY, CDR2 SMNVEV (reference sequence). The CDR3 runs to 16 residues. V lost 3 bases to trimming and J lost 6 bases, with 15 bases between them. CDR3 amino acids: CASSFLQGDRNSPLHF. The CDR3 DNA is TGTGCCAGCAGTTTCCTACAGGGAGATCGTAATTCACCCCTCCACTTT.

The chain has TRBV29-1 and TRBJ2-7; TRBD2 might be the D (6 bases). The V and J ends lost 3 bases and 6 bases respectively, with 12 bases between them. The germline gives CDR1 SQVTM, CDR2 ANQGSEA. This CDR3 is 12 amino acids long. CDR3 in DNA: TGCAGCGTTGATAGGGACTCGGGCGAGCAGTACGTC. Its protein product is CSVDRDSGEQYV.

This chain joins TRBV29-1 and TRBJ2-3, with 7 nucleotides matching TRBD1. Germline V gene lookup returns CDR1 SQVTM and CDR2 ANQGSEA. The CDR3 covers 14 residues. The V gene end was trimmed by 7 bases and the J gene end by 0 bases; junction bases not matched to a gene: 7. The CDR3 reads CSAGTAFSTDTQYF. The CDR3 DNA sequence: TGCAGCGCCGGGACAGCCTTTAGCACAGATACGCAGTATTTT.

This chain connects TRBV9 to TRBJ1-1; D gene uncertain. V lost 0 bases and J lost 2, with 5 bases in between. Germline-derived CDR1 and CDR2 are SGDLS and YYNGEE. CDR3 length: 13 amino acids. The CDR3 coding sequence is TGTGCCAGCAGCGTAGGGTTTAACACTGAAGCTTTCTTT. This encodes CASSVGFNTEAFF.

J is TRBJ1-1 and V is TRBV7-2; a weak D match, TRBD1 (6 bases). Germline loops: CDR1 SGHTA, CDR2 FQGNSA. This CDR3 spans 14 amino acids. The V end was cut by 5 bases, the J end by 4 bases, with 14 bases between. The CDR3 sequence: CASSAGAWATEAFF. CDR3 coding DNA: TGTGCCAGCAGCGCAGGGGCATGGGCCACTGAAGCTTTCTTT.